These 26 T cell receptor beta chains share one sample of origin, sequenced in a study of CXCR3-negative and CXCR3-positive naive CD8 T cells. Regarding the study as a whole: In CXCR3-positive naive cells, the TRB CDR3s were more hydrophobic than in CXCR3-negative naive cells.

UMI-tagged TRB cDNA libraries were built via 5' RACE. Reprocessing the 5' RACE reads, TCRdb reports a single entry for every CDR3 protein and omits DNA. This sample's table reports some 130,000 distinct CDR3 sequences. Antigens of these TCRs are unknown. The specimen sequenced was naive CXCR3+ CD8+ T cells from blood. Subset meaning: CD45RO-CCR7+CD27+CD95- naive CD8+ T cells expressing CXCR3 (TNR3+). The receptor set was obtained from a human donor in good health. Some clones in this sample may be carry-over from other donors' samples.

The genes are TRBV7-9 and TRBJ1-1. The germline V gene has CDR1 SEHNR and CDR2 FQNEAQ (reference sequence). This CDR3 has 15 amino acids. CDR3 in amino acids: CASSFHVGGGTEAFF.

The J gene is TRBJ1-2, the V gene TRBV7-3; TCRdb lists TRBD1, though no DNA is available to test this call. Per the germline V gene, CDR1 is SGHTA and CDR2 is FQGTGA. This CDR3 is built from 16 residues. The CDR3 is CASSQGPATPGYGYTF.

This chain connects TRBV25-1 to TRBJ1-1; the TCRdb D gene call, TRBD1, has no DNA to confirm it. The CDR3 totals 15 residues. CDR1 is MGHDK and CDR2 is SYGVNS in the germline V gene. The CDR3 sequence: CASSEWDRGTTEAFF.

V is TRBV24-1 and J is TRBJ2-2. CDR3 length equals 15 residues. Germline loops: CDR1 KGHDR, CDR2 SFDVKD. The CDR3 sequence: CATSDTISNTGELFF.

The genes are TRBV29-1 and TRBJ1-1; the D call of TRBD1 rests on TCRdb alone, since no DNA is present to check it. Germline values: CDR1 SQVTM, CDR2 ANQGSEA. This CDR3 has 13 residues. The CDR3 loop is CSVERGQGPEAFF.

The rearrangement joins TRBV7-6 to TRBJ1-1. Looked up from germline, CDR1 is SGHVS and CDR2 is FNYEAQ. The CDR3 is 15 amino acids. This CDR3 reads CASSLGETRYFEAFF. Full variable domain (missing parts from reference TRBV7-6 and TRBJ1-1): GAGVSQSPRYKVTKRGQDVALRCDPISGHVSLYWYRQALGQGPEFLTYFNYEAQQDKSGLPNDRFSAERPEGSISTLTIQRTEQRDSAMYRCASSLGETRYFEAFFGQGTRLTVV.

This chain uses TRBV7-9 with TRBJ1-5; as DNA is missing, the TRBD1 call by TCRdb cannot be tested. Germline assignment: CDR1 SEHNR and CDR2 FQNEAQ (reference sequence). The length of the CDR3 is 16 residues. The CDR3 is CASSLAGGSIPGPQHF.

The rearrangement uses TRBV28 and TRBJ2-1; TCRdb's D call, TRBD2, is unchecked because there is no DNA. The CDR3 sequence is 13 residues long. Germline V gene sequence: CDR1 MDHEN, CDR2 SYDVKM. CDR3 protein: CASSLGTSGRKFF.

The gene calls are TRBV11-2 and TRBJ2-7; TCRdb's D call, TRBD2, is unchecked because there is no DNA. In germline, CDR1 is SGHAT, CDR2 FQNNGV. This CDR3 has 14 amino acids. The CDR3 spells CASSLGDGNYEQYF. Filled out from reference TRBV11-2 and TRBJ2-7, the complete variable domain reads EAGVAQSPRYKIIEKRQSVAFWCNPISGHATLYWYQQILGQGPKLLIQFQNNGVVDDSQLPKDRFSAERLKGVDSTLKIQPAKLEDSAVYLCASSLGDGNYEQYFGPGTRLTVT.

This chain links TRBV7-9 with TRBJ2-7; TCRdb returns TRBD1, unconfirmable since there is no DNA. Germline values: CDR1 SEHNR, CDR2 FQNEAQ (reference sequence). The CDR3 consists of 14 residues. The CDR3 spells CASSSGPGSYEQYF. The full variable domain, its missing parts supplied by reference TRBV7-9 and TRBJ2-7, is DTGVSQNPRHKITKRGQNVTFRCDPISEHNRLYWYRQTLGQGPEFLTYFQNEAQLEKSRLLSDRFSAERPKGSFSTLEIQRTEQGDSAMYLCASSSGPGSYEQYFGPGTRLTVT.

This chain connects TRBV5-1 to TRBJ2-5; TCRdb names TRBD2, which stays unverified in the absence of DNA. The CDR3 extends over 17 amino acids. From germline, CDR1 is SGHRS and CDR2 YFSETQ. The CDR3 spells CASSLVLAGAVAETQYF. Looking up the rest from reference TRBV5-1 and TRBJ2-5 gives the full variable domain: KAGVTQTPRYLIKTRGQQVTLSCSPISGHRSVSWYQQTPGQGLQFLFEYFSETQRNKGNFPGRFSGRQFSNSRSEMNVSTLELGDSALYLCASSLVLAGAVAETQYFGPGTRLLVL.

The chain uses TRBV6-2 or TRBV6-3 and TRBJ1-5. Germline loops: CDR1 MNHEY, CDR2 SVGEGT. The CDR3 sequence is 12 residues long. The CDR3 here is CASKAGYQPQHF.

The rearrangement joins TRBV5-1 to TRBJ2-7. CDR3 length: 13 residues. CDR1 SGHRS and CDR2 YFSETQ come from the germline V gene. This CDR3 reads CASSFHATYEQYF.

The chain combines TRBV5-5 with TRBJ2-5; no DNA is available, so the TRBD2 call from TCRdb remains unchecked. CDR1 is SGHKS, CDR2 YYEKEE, per germline (reference sequence). This CDR3 contains 16 residues. Here the CDR3 reads CASSWGTKTRGETQYF.

The V gene is TRBV2, the J gene TRBJ2-7; as DNA is missing, the TRBD1 call by TCRdb cannot be tested. Germline CDR1 is SNHLY and CDR2 is FYNNEI. The CDR3 consists of 14 residues. CDR3 residues: CASGMMAGDHEQYF.

J is TRBJ2-1 and V is TRBV11-2; without DNA, the TCRdb call of TRBD1 cannot be checked. The CDR3 extends over 20 amino acids. CDR1 is SGHAT, CDR2 FQNNGV, per germline. The CDR3 protein is CASSPDQDRGLPHSYNEQFF.

The CDR3 loop reads CASGPQNSYEQYF. The chain uses TRBV28 and TRBJ2-7. CDR1 and CDR2 from the germline V gene are MDHEN and SYDVKM. The CDR3 is 13 residues long.

The V and J genes are TRBV7-3 and TRBJ2-3; TCRdb designates TRBD1, a call that cannot be tested without DNA. The CDR3 covers 15 residues. CDR1 is SGHTA, CDR2 FQGTGA, per germline. CDR3 region: CASSSRTGTTDTQYF. The entire variable domain, with the rest obtained from reference TRBV7-3 and TRBJ2-3, is as follows: GAGVSQTPSNKVTEKGKYVELRCDPISGHTALYWYRQSLGQGPEFLIYFQGTGAADDSGLPNDRFFAVRPEGSVSTLKIQRTERGDSAVYLCASSSRTGTTDTQYFGPGTRLTVL.

The V and J genes are TRBV9 and TRBJ1-2; TCRdb proposes TRBD1, but this gene call is untestable without DNA. The CDR3 runs to 14 residues. From germline, CDR1 is SGDLS and CDR2 YYNGEE. CDR3 loop: CASSPAAGDHGYTF.

CDR3 region: CASSPHPDRGLEQFF. The chain uses TRBV18 and TRBJ2-1; TCRdb proposes TRBD1, but this gene call is untestable without DNA. This CDR3 is 15 amino acids long. Germline CDR1 is KGHSH and CDR2 is LQKENI.

The chain is built from TRBV15 and TRBJ2-1; the D call of TRBD1 rests on TCRdb alone, since no DNA is present to check it. Germline CDR1 LNHNV, CDR2 YYDKDF (reference sequence). The length of the CDR3 is 16 residues. This CDR3 reads CATSTKYRDNYNEQFF.

This chain uses TRBV9 with TRBJ2-7; TCRdb lists TRBD1, though no DNA is available to test this call. The CDR3 runs 15 residues. The germline CDR1 and CDR2 sequences are SGDLS and YYNGEE. This CDR3 reads CASSVSGTGGSEQYF.

The chain combines TRBV10-1 with TRBJ2-1; the TRBD2 assignment by TCRdb is unverifiable without DNA. CDR1 and CDR2 (germline): WNHNN, SYGVQD (reference sequence). CDR3 length: 16 residues. The CDR3 spells CASSDSGLAGYNEQFF.

The V call is TRBV10-3, the J call TRBJ2-1. The CDR3 length is 13 residues. Per the germline V gene, CDR1 is ENHRY and CDR2 is SYGVKD. CDR3 residues: CADPSEAPNEQFF.

The rearrangement links TRBV7-9 to TRBJ2-7; the TRBD2 assignment by TCRdb is unverifiable without DNA. CDR3 length: 15 amino acids. Germline V lookup: CDR1 SEHNR, CDR2 FQNEAQ (reference sequence). The CDR3 spells CASSSRSSGSYEQYF.

The V call is TRBV14, the J call TRBJ1-2; as DNA is missing, the TRBD1 call by TCRdb cannot be tested. CDR3 length: 14 amino acids. Germline lookup yields CDR1 SGHDN and CDR2 FVKESK. This chain's CDR3 is CASSQPDRGYGYTF.